The 15 T cell receptor beta chains presented below share a single source sample, sequenced in a study of blood T cell repertoires in COVID-19. TCRdb's copy holds only in-frame clones and misses some; the assay was immunoSEQ multiplex PCR. The sample shows 400,000 to 550,000 clones, around nine tenths of them seen only once. Sequencing was carried out using PBMCs or T cells enriched from blood (not recorded which). The source of these receptors is a woman aged 18-29 years with acute COVID-19.

This chain joins TRBV7-3 and TRBJ1-2; TRBD1 agrees at 8 bases. The V gene end was trimmed by 2 bases and the J gene end by 7 bases; junction bases not matched to a gene: 3. The CDR3 runs to 13 residues. Germline V gives CDR1 SGHTA, CDR2 FQGTGA. CDR3 amino acids: CASSLLQGGGYTF. CDR3 in DNA: TGTGCCAGCAGCTTACTACAGGGGGGTGGCTACACCTTC.

The chain couples TRBV11-3 to TRBJ2-7; TRBD2 agrees at 14 bases. Per the germline V gene, CDR1 is SGHNT and CDR2 is YENEEA. V dropped 5 bases and J dropped 5; count of bases not matched to a gene: 5. The CDR3 has 15 amino acids. The CDR3: CASSAPGLAGDEQYF. CDR3 DNA sequence: TGTGCCAGCAGCGCCCCGGGACTAGCGGGAGACGAGCAGTACTTC.

This chain uses TRBV3-1 (or the pseudogene TRBV3-2) with TRBJ1-2; TRBD1 matches at 7 bases. The CDR3 runs 14 residues. V shed 4 bases, J shed 2 bases, and the junction held 4 bases outside the gene matches. CDR1 LGHDT and CDR2 YNNKEL come from the germline V gene (reference sequence). CDR3 DNA sequence: TGTGCCAGCAGCCTAGCACAGGGGAACTATGGCTACACCTTC. This gives the protein CASSLAQGNYGYTF.

This clone was picked up a small number of times. This chain connects TRBV19 to TRBJ2-5; D unclear. The CDR3 contains 13 residues. Trimming pared 3 bases from V and 2 bases from J, leaving 7 bases between. Germline assignment: CDR1 LNHDA and CDR2 SQIVND (reference sequence). The CDR3 here is CASSIGGQETQYF. The DNA for the CDR3 is TGTGCCAGTAGTATCGGCGGTCAAGAGACCCAGTACTTC.

In this sample, this clone turned up a few times. The genes are TRBV19 and TRBJ2-1; 8 nucleotides line up with TRBD2. Germline V gives CDR1 LNHDA, CDR2 SQIVND (reference sequence). The CDR3 is 13 residues long. V dropped 4 bases and J dropped 8; count of bases not matched to a gene: 4. CDR3 DNA sequence: TGTGCCAGTAGTAAACTAGCGGCTGATGAGCAGTTCTTC. Encoded protein: CASSKLAADEQFF.

This sequence joins TRBV3-1 (or the pseudogene TRBV3-2) and TRBJ2-7; 7 nucleotides agree with TRBD1. The CDR3 sequence is 15 residues long. Per the germline V gene, CDR1 is LGHDT and CDR2 is YNNKEL (reference sequence). V lost 1 base, J lost 12 bases, and 15 bases stayed unmatched. The CDR3 DNA follows: TGTGCCAGCAGCCAAGGCGACCAGACAGGGCTGGGTATGTACTTC. Translation gives CASSQGDQTGLGMYF.

Only a few counts were recorded for this clone. The chain uses TRBV11-2 and TRBJ1-2; maybe TRBD1 (6 bases). The CDR3 spans 14 residues. Germline assignment: CDR1 SGHAT and CDR2 FQNNGV. V was pared by 3 bases and J by 4 bases, with 12 bases between. CDR3 DNA sequence: TGTGCCAGCAGCTTGTCTCGAGGGGGCTATGGCTACACCTTC. This translates into CASSLSRGGYGYTF.

J is TRBJ2-7 and V is TRBV19; TRBD2 agrees at 7 bases. The CDR3 is made up of 14 amino acids. In germline, CDR1 is LNHDA, CDR2 SQIVND (reference sequence). V trimming: 5 bases; J trimming: 0 bases; junction bases outside the gene matches: 4. DNA for the CDR3: TGTGCCAGTAGTCGGGCTAGCGGCTCCTACGAGCAGTACTTC. Translation gives CASSRASGSYEQYF.

This clone was seen only a few times. In DNA form, the CDR3 reads TGCAGCGTTGCAGGGGGCTACGAGCAGTACTTC. Translation gives CSVAGGYEQYF. V gene TRBV29-1 combines with J gene TRBJ2-7; 7 positions agree with TRBD1. V shed 4 bases and J 3 bases; nucleotides not matched to a gene: 0. CDR3 length equals 11 residues. Germline assignment: CDR1 SQVTM and CDR2 ANQGSEA.

This chain uses TRBV11-3 with TRBJ2-1, with D possibly matching TRBD1 (5 bases). The V end lost 5 bases, the J end lost 9 bases, and 17 bases lay between the germline ends. Germline lookup yields CDR1 SGHNT and CDR2 YENEEA. CDR3 length: 14 amino acids. In DNA, the CDR3 is TGTGCCAGCAGCCCATCCCCTCAGGGCTTTGAGCAGTTCTTC. It translates to CASSPSPQGFEQFF.

A single count supports this clone. The chain couples TRBV2 to TRBJ2-5, with TRBD1 matching 7 bases. V shed 0 bases and J 5 bases; nucleotides not matched to a gene: 6. The length of the CDR3 is 15 residues. The germline V gene has CDR1 SNHLY and CDR2 FYNNEI. CDR3 DNA: TGTGCCAGCAGTGAAGCATTAACAGGGGTCGAGACCCAGTACTTC. Residues: CASSEALTGVETQYF.

Comment on this clone: Other nucleotide sequences from this sample produce the same CDR3. V and J are TRBV11-2 and TRBJ2-1; tentatively, D is TRBD2 (6 bases). V was trimmed by 1 base and J by 1 base, leaving 8 bases between them. Germline CDR1 and CDR2: SGHAT and FQNNGV. The CDR3 spans 15 residues. CDR3 loop: CASSLGRGSYNEQFF. In nucleotides, the CDR3 is TGTGCCAGCAGCTTAGGGAGGGGTTCCTACAATGAGCAGTTCTTC. Full variable domain (missing parts from reference TRBV11-2 and TRBJ2-1): EAGVAQSPRYKIIEKRQSVAFWCNPISGHATLYWYQQILGQGPKLLIQFQNNGVVDDSQLPKDRFSAERLKGVDSTLKIQPAKLEDSAVYLCASSLGRGSYNEQFFGPGTRLTVL.

The chain carries TRBV3-1 (or the pseudogene TRBV3-2) and TRBJ1-4, with a weak D call TRBD1 (5 bases). Trimming cost V 4 bases and J 7 bases, with 16 bases left between them. Germline CDR1 LGHDT, CDR2 YNNKEL (reference sequence). The CDR3 loop spans 15 amino acids. The CDR3 loop is CASSPREGRGEKLFF. The CDR3 DNA reads as TGTGCCAGCAGCCCGAGGGAGGGGCGCGGTGAAAAACTGTTTTTT.

The chain employs TRBV7-9 and TRBJ1-2; weak D call: TRBD1 (5 bases). There are 13 residues in the CDR3. The V end lost 5 bases, the J end lost 4 bases, and 11 bases lay between the germline ends. CDR1 and CDR2 from the germline V gene are SEHNR and FQNEAQ (reference sequence). Written as DNA, the CDR3 is TGTGCCAGCAGCCCGGGAGACAGCTATGGCTACACCTTC. Its protein is CASSPGDSYGYTF.

The V and J genes are TRBV7-2 and TRBJ2-7, with 8 nucleotides matching TRBD2. Looked up from germline, CDR1 is SGHTA and CDR2 is FQGNSA. CDR3 length: 14 residues. J lost 3 bases, V lost 4 bases, and 5 bases had no gene match. The CDR3 reads CASSSGTSNYEQYF. The CDR3 nucleotides are TGTGCCAGCAGCTCTGGGACTAGTAACTACGAGCAGTACTTC.